Listed here is a single T cell receptor beta chain. Its antigen remains unidentified. V lost 3 bases and J 2 bases, leaving 14 bases between the germline ends. CDR1 is GTSNPN and CDR2 is SVGIG in the germline V gene (reference sequence). This CDR3 region has 14 residues. PCR involved 60 Vbeta and 13 Jbeta primers. Some clones are missing from TCRdb's copy, which holds only in-frame ones; the method was immunoSEQ multiplex PCR. This sample's table reports over 65,000 clones. The source of the sample is a study of cytomegalovirus exposure and HLA in healthy donors. Study-wide findings and caveats: Later analysis revealed greater clonal expansion in HLA-associated TCR beta chains than in equally common others. Highest at DRB1 and lowest at HLA-C, TCR association rates differed among HLA loci in a later analysis.

The sequenced material came from PBMCs. This sequence joins TRBV30 and TRBJ2-7, with D possibly matching TRBD2 (5 bases). The TCR was taken from a woman aged 30 to 39 in good health and CMV-seronegative. CDR3 bases: TGTGCCTGGAGGGAGAAAGACGGGACCTACGAGCAGTACTTC. Protein: CAWREKDGTYEQYF.